The 8 T cell receptor beta chains given below trace back to one sample, sequenced in a study of T-cell memory formation after mild COVID-19. TCRdb independently ran MiXCR on the 5' RACE reads; one entry per CDR3 protein. Of approximately 150,000 distinct CDR3 sequences in the sample, over 6% are singletons; the top ten hold around 1.9%. Sequenced input: PBMCs or a T cell subset sorted from them (not recorded which). These receptors originate from an adult woman who had mild COVID-19 (a few samples of this study predate the infection). Cell type and time point are not known.

This clonotype was seen at least ten times. The chain recombines TRBV6-5 with TRBJ1-2; 9 nucleotides match TRBD1. From germline, CDR1 is MNHEY and CDR2 SVGAGI. Trimming cost V 2 bases and J 4 bases; bases outside gene matches: 5. CDR3 length: 15 residues. CDR3 protein: CASSYKLTGGYGYTF. In nucleotides, the CDR3 is TGTGCCAGCAGTTACAAACTGACAGGGGGCTATGGCTACACCTTC.

This clonotype has a count of ten or more. The chain uses TRBV20-1 and TRBJ2-3; 15 bases are shared with TRBD2. Germline assignment: CDR1 DFQATT and CDR2 SNEGSKA (reference sequence). The CDR3 sequence is 14 residues long. V was pared by 8 bases and J by 6 bases, with 6 bases of the junction left unmatched. In nucleotides, the CDR3 is TGCAGTATGTGGACTAGCGGGGGGGCGGATACGCAGTATTTT. Translation gives CSMWTSGGADTQYF.

This clonotype was found many times. The rearrangement links TRBV4-1 to TRBJ2-2; D is undetermined. The CDR3 extends over 14 amino acids. From germline, CDR1 is MGHRA and CDR2 YSYEKL. Trimming shortened V by 5 bases and J by 1 base, and 8 bases separated the two germline ends. Written as DNA, the CDR3 is TGCGCCAGCAGCACCGACGGGAACACCGGGGAGCTGTTTTTT. The encoded protein is CASSTDGNTGELFF.

In its sample, this clonotype was seen many times. V and J are TRBV6-2 or TRBV6-3 and TRBJ1-2; D is undetermined. Between the trimmed V and J ends, which lost 4 bases and 5 bases, there was a span of 5 bases. Germline values: CDR1 MNHEY, CDR2 SVGEGT. This CDR3 contains 11 residues. CDR3 region: CASSFGYGYTF. The CDR3 DNA is TGTGCCAGCAGTTTTGGATATGGCTACACCTTC.

This clonotype was recorded many times. The chain recombines TRBV11-3 with TRBJ2-3; no reliable D call. The CDR3 runs 13 residues. In germline, CDR1 is SGHNT, CDR2 YENEEA. With 3 bases removed from V and 5 bases from J, the gap between germline ends came to 9 bases. The CDR3 loop reads CASSFQEVDTQYF. In DNA form, the CDR3 reads TGTGCCAGCAGCTTCCAGGAAGTAGATACGCAGTATTTT.

The V and J genes are TRBV27 and TRBJ2-1, with TRBD2 as a possible D gene (7 bases). CDR1 is MNHEY and CDR2 is SMNVEV in the germline V gene (reference sequence). The CDR3 covers 16 residues. Trimming removed 3 bases at V and 7 bases at J, with 19 bases between. As DNA, the CDR3 is TGTGCCAGCAGTTTTTACCCCGCGGGGGCCCGAAATGAGCAGTTCTTC. Amino acid sequence: CASSFYPAGARNEQFF.

Note on this clonotype: A much larger clone is a single base away; this may be a read error. J is TRBJ1-2 and V is TRBV9; possible D gene TRBD1, 6 bases. Germline V gene sequence: CDR1 SGDLS, CDR2 YYNGEE. This CDR3 comprises 14 residues. In DNA form, the CDR3 reads TGTGCCAGCAGCGTCGCGGGGGCGGCCTATGCCTACACCTTC. Residues: CASSVAGAAYAYTF.

This clonotype was seen a few times. The chain joins TRBV7-6 to TRBJ2-5, with D perhaps TRBD1 (6 bases). This CDR3 has 14 amino acids. Trimming shortened V by 0 bases and J by 4 bases, and 9 bases separated the two germline ends. CDR1 and CDR2 (germline): SGHVS, FNYEAQ. The CDR3 DNA follows: TGTGCCAGCAGCTTAGCGGTGGGGGCAGAGACCCAGTACTTC. Protein: CASSLAVGAETQYF.